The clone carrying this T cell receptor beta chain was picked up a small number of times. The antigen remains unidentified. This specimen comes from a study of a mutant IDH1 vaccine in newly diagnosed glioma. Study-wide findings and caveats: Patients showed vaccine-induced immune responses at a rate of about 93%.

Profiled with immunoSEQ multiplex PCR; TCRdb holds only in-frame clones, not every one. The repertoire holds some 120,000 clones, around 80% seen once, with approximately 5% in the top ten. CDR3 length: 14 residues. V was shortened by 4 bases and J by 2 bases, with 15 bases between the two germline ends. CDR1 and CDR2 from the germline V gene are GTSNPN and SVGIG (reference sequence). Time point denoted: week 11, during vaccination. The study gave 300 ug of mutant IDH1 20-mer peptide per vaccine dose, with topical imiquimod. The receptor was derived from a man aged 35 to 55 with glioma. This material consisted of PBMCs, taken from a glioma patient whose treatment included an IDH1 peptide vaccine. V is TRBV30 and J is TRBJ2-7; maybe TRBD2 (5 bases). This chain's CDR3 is CAWTKDSRAYEQYF. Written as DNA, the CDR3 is TGTGCCTGGACCAAGGACTCCCGAGCCTACGAGCAGTACTTC.